One sample yielded the 18 T cell receptor beta chains listed below, sequenced in a study of cytomegalovirus exposure and HLA in healthy donors (dated by TCRdb to the late 2010s). Libraries came from the immunoSEQ multiplex PCR assay. As stored in TCRdb, this immuneACCESS dataset retains in-frame rearrangements with V and J assigned. A fraction of the clones does not appear; measured against another copy, unresolved V genes explain less than half of the discrepancy, and the remainder lacks a known reason. The sample table records about 150,000 clones; roughly 89% of these occur just once. Roughly 9.2% of the sample goes to the ten largest clones. The material sequenced was PBMCs. The receptors were gathered from a woman aged 18-30 years in good health and CMV-seropositive.

V gene TRBV27 combines with J gene TRBJ1-1; the D is unclear. V was pared by 4 bases and J by 2 bases, with 20 bases between. CDR3 length: 17 residues. Germline loops: CDR1 MNHEY, CDR2 SMNVEV (reference sequence). The CDR3 is CASSYSPSAGFNTEAFF. The DNA for the CDR3 is TGTGCCAGCAGTTATTCCCCGAGCGCGGGGTTTAACACTGAAGCTTTCTTT.

The V and J genes are TRBV5-1 and TRBJ1-1, with D unclear. CDR1 and CDR2 from the germline V gene are SGHRS and YFSETQ. The CDR3 is 13 residues long. V lost 4 bases, J lost 4 bases, and 11 bases lay in between. The CDR3 region has the DNA TGCGCCAGCAGCCTAAGATGGGCCACTGAAGCTTTCTTT. Amino acid sequence: CASSLRWATEAFF.

This CDR3 reads CASSVLSGGTDTQYF. As DNA, the CDR3 is TGTGCCAGCAGCGTACTTAGCGGGGGCACAGATACGCAGTATTTT. This chain joins TRBV9 and TRBJ2-3; 8 bases fit TRBD2. The CDR3 extends over 15 amino acids. V lost 1 base to trimming and J lost 1 base; unmatched junction nucleotides: 2. In germline, CDR1 is SGDLS, CDR2 YYNGEE.

The rearrangement uses TRBV11-2 and TRBJ2-3; the match to TRBD1 covers 7 bases. This CDR3 spans 15 amino acids. With V trimmed by 7 bases and J by 2 bases, 9 bases remained unmatched. Germline CDR1 and CDR2: SGHAT and FQNNGV. DNA for the CDR3: TGTGCCAGCATTTTGACGGGACAGATCACAGATACGCAGTATTTT. Amino acids: CASILTGQITDTQYF. Full variable domain (remainder filled in from reference TRBV11-2 and TRBJ2-3): EAGVAQSPRYKIIEKRQSVAFWCNPISGHATLYWYQQILGQGPKLLIQFQNNGVVDDSQLPKDRFSAERLKGVDSTLKIQPAKLEDSAVYLCASILTGQITDTQYFGPGTRLTVL.

The chain carries TRBV6-1 and TRBJ1-2; 9 bases line up with TRBD1. Trimming removed 3 bases from V and 7 bases from J; junction bases left unmatched: 6. From germline, CDR1 is MNHNS and CDR2 SASEGT. The CDR3 contains 14 residues. The CDR3 region is CASSDGTGNGGYTF. The CDR3 nucleotides are TGTGCCAGCAGTGATGGGACAGGGAACGGTGGCTACACCTTC.

The chain recombines TRBV12-5 with TRBJ2-7, with 9 bases aligning to TRBD1. CDR3 length equals 18 residues. The germline V gene has CDR1 LGHNT and CDR2 FRNRAP. Trimming removed 0 bases from V and 1 base from J; junction bases left unmatched: 10. The CDR3 DNA sequence: TGTGCTAGTGGTTTGGTAACAGTAGCCGGACAGGGGTCCTACGAGCAGTACTTC. Its protein is CASGLVTVAGQGSYEQYF.

The CDR3 spells CSVLYPLAGGPNTGELFF. The CDR3 bases are TGCAGCGTCCTGTACCCCCTAGCGGGGGGTCCTAACACCGGGGAGCTGTTTTTT. The rearrangement joins TRBV29-1 to TRBJ2-2; 11 nucleotides agree with TRBD2. V lost 6 bases, J lost 2 bases, and 14 bases stayed unmatched. The CDR3 is 18 residues long. The V gene's germline CDR1 is SQVTM and CDR2 ANQGSEA.

V and J are TRBV27 and TRBJ2-5; a possible D gene is TRBD2 (6 bases). Germline CDR1 MNHEY, CDR2 SMNVEV (reference sequence). CDR3 size: 17 residues. V was pared by 5 bases and J by 4 bases, with 23 bases between. The DNA for the CDR3 is TGTGCCAGCAGTGCCTTAAGACAATCGGGAGCCTCAGAGACCCAGTACTTC. Protein sequence: CASSALRQSGASETQYF.

The rearrangement joins TRBV2 to TRBJ1-2; 9 nucleotides align to TRBD1. The V and J ends lost 6 bases and 4 bases, in that order; junction bases with no gene match: 6. CDR1 is SNHLY and CDR2 is FYNNEI in the germline V gene. This CDR3 spans 14 amino acids. The CDR3 sequence is CASSQTGGIYGYTF. CDR3 bases: TGTGCCAGCAGCCAGACAGGGGGGATCTATGGCTACACCTTC.

The chain recombines TRBV6-5 with TRBJ1-1, with TRBD1 matching over 8 bases. Germline-derived CDR1 and CDR2 are MNHEY and SVGAGI. V was pared by 5 bases and J by 7 bases, with 6 bases of the junction left unmatched. The CDR3 sequence is 13 residues long. The CDR3 DNA follows: TGTGCCAGCAGTCTGGGACAGGAGATTGAAGCTTTCTTT. It translates to CASSLGQEIEAFF.

This clone was seen a handful of times. The rearrangement links TRBV27 to TRBJ1-6, with 8 positions matching TRBD1. The CDR3 runs 14 residues. Germline lookup yields CDR1 MNHEY and CDR2 SMNVEV (reference sequence). The V and J ends lost 5 bases and 10 bases, in that order; junction bases with no gene match: 7. The CDR3 loop reads CASSPIGTGSPLHF. The DNA of the CDR3 is TGTGCCAGCAGTCCGATCGGGACAGGCTCACCCCTCCACTTT.

V is TRBV7-9 and J is TRBJ1-5, with D possibly being TRBD1 (5 bases). Germline lookup yields CDR1 SEHNR and CDR2 FQNEAQ (reference sequence). Trimming took 1 base from V and 4 from J, leaving 14 bases between them. The CDR3 loop spans 16 amino acids. In DNA, the CDR3 is TGTGCCAGCAGCTTAGGGGTAGGGGCCTCGAATCAGCCCCAGCATTTT. It encodes CASSLGVGASNQPQHF.

The chain joins TRBV28 to TRBJ1-5, with 9 nucleotides matching TRBD1. V lost 6 bases and J lost 3; bases outside the gene matches: 9. The CDR3 covers 16 residues. Looked up from germline, CDR1 is MDHEN and CDR2 is SYDVKM. The CDR3 nucleotides are TGTGCCAGCAGGTCACGACAGGGGGATGTCAATCAGCCCCAGCATTTT. Its translation is CASRSRQGDVNQPQHF.

V gene TRBV18 combines with J gene TRBJ1-5, with a tentative D call TRBD1 (6 bases). The germline V and J ends were trimmed by 5 bases and 6 bases, with 14 bases remaining between them. From germline, CDR1 is KGHSH and CDR2 LQKENI. The length of the CDR3 is 14 residues. The CDR3 spells CASSTDRRIQPQHF. The CDR3 DNA sequence: TGTGCCAGCTCAACGGACAGACGAATTCAGCCCCAGCATTTT.

This chain uses TRBV19 with TRBJ2-3, with D tentatively TRBD1 (5 bases). Germline assignment: CDR1 LNHDA and CDR2 SQIVND (reference sequence). The CDR3 loop spans 17 amino acids. Trimming pared 2 bases from V and 0 bases from J, leaving 15 bases between. The CDR3 coding sequence is TGTGCCAGTAGTATAAGGACAACACTTCTCAGCACAGATACGCAGTATTTT. Protein sequence: CASSIRTTLLSTDTQYF.

The rearrangement uses TRBV11-2 and TRBJ2-3, with 9 bases aligning to TRBD2. Per the germline V gene, CDR1 is SGHAT and CDR2 is FQNNGV. The CDR3 is 18 residues long. The V segment lost 5 bases and the J segment 1 base; nucleotides outside the gene matches: 13. The CDR3 spells CASSHYRGGGGGTDTQYF. DNA for the CDR3: TGTGCCAGCAGCCATTACCGAGGTGGCGGGGGGGGCACAGATACGCAGTATTTT.

V is TRBV7-2 and J is TRBJ2-7; D is possibly TRBD2 (6 bases). This CDR3 has 14 amino acids. Trimming removed 6 bases at V and 2 bases at J, with 14 bases between. Germline CDR1 SGHTA, CDR2 FQGNSA. The CDR3 DNA reads TGTGCCAGCAGTTACGGAGGGAACACCTACGAGCAGTACTTC. It codes for CASSYGGNTYEQYF.

The rearrangement links TRBV29-1 to TRBJ1-2; 9 bases are a match to TRBD1. This CDR3 has 14 residues. With V trimmed by 3 bases and J by 4 bases, 6 bases remained unmatched. Germline V lookup: CDR1 SQVTM, CDR2 ANQGSEA. CDR3 in amino acids: CSVEGDRAGYGYTF. Here the CDR3 DNA reads TGCAGCGTTGAGGGGGACAGGGCGGGCTATGGCTACACCTTC.